This T cell receptor beta chain was sequenced in a study of cytomegalovirus exposure and HLA in healthy donors. Study-level points and caveats: In an earlier analysis, productive rearrangement rates for most beta V segments clustered near 87% or 30%. When analyzed later, the rates of TCR association showed variation by HLA locus, with DRB1 the most and HLA-C the fewest. Reportedly, cytomegalovirus status was diagnosed with high sensitivity and specificity. Only CMV serostatus was available as immune exposure information.

Regarding this clone: Its antigen is unidentified.

With V trimmed by 2 bases and J by 6 bases, 6 bases remained unmatched. The length of the CDR3 is 16 residues. Germline V gene lookup returns CDR1 SEHNR and CDR2 FQNEAQ (reference sequence). The PCR was carried out with 60 Vbeta primers and 13 Jbeta primers. Assay: immunoSEQ multiplex PCR; the TCRdb copy retains only in-frame clones and omits some. The sample has over 100,000 clones; approximately 80% are singletons. This sequence was found in a male donor in good health and CMV-seropositive. The chain links TRBV7-9 to TRBJ2-4; 11 bases are a match to TRBD1. The sequencing input was PBMCs. The chain's CDR3 is CASSLHMGTGGNIQYF. CDR3 nucleotides: TGTGCCAGCAGCTTACATATGGGGACAGGGGGAAACATTCAGTACTTC.